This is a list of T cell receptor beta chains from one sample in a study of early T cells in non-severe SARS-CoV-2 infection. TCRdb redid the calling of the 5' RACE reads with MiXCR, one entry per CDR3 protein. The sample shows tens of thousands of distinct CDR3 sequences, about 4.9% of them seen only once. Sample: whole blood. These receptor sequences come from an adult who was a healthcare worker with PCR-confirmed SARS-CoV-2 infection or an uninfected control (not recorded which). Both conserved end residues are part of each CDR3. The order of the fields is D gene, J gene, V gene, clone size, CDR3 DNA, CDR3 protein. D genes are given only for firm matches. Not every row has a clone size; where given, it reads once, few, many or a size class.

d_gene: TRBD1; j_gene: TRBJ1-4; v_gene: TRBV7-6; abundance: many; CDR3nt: TGTGCCAGCAGGAGGGGGCTCGTCGCTAATGAAAAACTGTTTTTT; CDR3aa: CASRRGLVANEKLFF
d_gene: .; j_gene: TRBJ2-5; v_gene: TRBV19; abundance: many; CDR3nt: TGTGCCGCTGGTGGGAGGGAGACCCAGTACTTC; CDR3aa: CAAGGRETQYF
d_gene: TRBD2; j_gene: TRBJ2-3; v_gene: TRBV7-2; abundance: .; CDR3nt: TGTGCCAGCAGCTTAGAAGGCGGGAGTGGGACAGATACGCAGTATTTT; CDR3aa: CASSLEGGSGTDTQYF
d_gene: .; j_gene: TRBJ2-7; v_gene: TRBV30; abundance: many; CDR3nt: TGTGCCTGGAGTATTAACATAGGCTCCTACGAGCAGTACTTC; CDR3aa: CAWSINIGSYEQYF
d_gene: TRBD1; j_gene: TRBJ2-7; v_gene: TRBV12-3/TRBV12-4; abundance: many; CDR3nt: TGTGCCAGCAGCCGGGACAGGGGGCGATACTCCTACGAGCAGTACTTC; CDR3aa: CASSRDRGRYSYEQYF
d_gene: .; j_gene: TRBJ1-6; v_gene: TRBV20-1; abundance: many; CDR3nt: TGCAGTGCTAGAGATCTACAGTATAATTCACCCCTCCACTTT; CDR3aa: CSARDLQYNSPLHF
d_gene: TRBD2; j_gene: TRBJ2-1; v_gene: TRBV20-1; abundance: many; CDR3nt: TGCAGTGCCCCCTACTTTGGCGGGAGTGGGGACAATGAGCAGTTCTTC; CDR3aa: CSAPYFGGSGDNEQFF
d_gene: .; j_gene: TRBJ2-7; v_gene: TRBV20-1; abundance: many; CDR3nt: TGCAGTGCTAGAGATTCTGATTCCTACGAGCAGTACTTC; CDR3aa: CSARDSDSYEQYF
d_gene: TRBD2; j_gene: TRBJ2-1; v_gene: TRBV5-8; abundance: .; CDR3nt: TGTGCCAGCAGCGGTTGGACTAGCGGCCACAATGAGCAGTTCTTC; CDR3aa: CASSGWTSGHNEQFF
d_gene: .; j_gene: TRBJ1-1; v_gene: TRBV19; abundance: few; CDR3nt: TGTGCCAGTAGTCCTCACAGGGTCCAGAACACTGAAGCTTTCTTT; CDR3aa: CASSPHRVQNTEAFF
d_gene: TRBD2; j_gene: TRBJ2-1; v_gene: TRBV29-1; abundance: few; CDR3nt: TGCAGCATCAACCCGGGGGGATCCTACAATGAGCAGTTCTTC; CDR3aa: CSINPGGSYNEQFF
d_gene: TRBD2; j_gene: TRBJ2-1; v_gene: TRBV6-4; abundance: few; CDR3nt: TGTGCCAGCAGCGAGACTAGCGGGGGGGCCCTTGAGCAGTTCTTC; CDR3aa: CASSETSGGALEQFF
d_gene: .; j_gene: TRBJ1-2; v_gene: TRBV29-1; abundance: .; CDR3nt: TGCAGCGCCCTGGACAGAGCTAACTATGGCTACACCTTC; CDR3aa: CSALDRANYGYTF
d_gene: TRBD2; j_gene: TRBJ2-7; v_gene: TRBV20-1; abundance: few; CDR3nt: TGCAGTGCCCCGCAAACCGACGGCCTAGCGGGGGCCCGCGAGCAGTACTTC; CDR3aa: CSAPQTDGLAGAREQYF
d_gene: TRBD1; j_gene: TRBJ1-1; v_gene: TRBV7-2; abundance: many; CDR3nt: TGTGCCAGCAGCTTACCAGGGGGCTACACTGAAGCTTTCTTT; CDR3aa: CASSLPGGYTEAFF
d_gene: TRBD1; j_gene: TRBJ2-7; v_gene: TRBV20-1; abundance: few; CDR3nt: TGCAGTGCTAGTTCAGGGGGCGGCCACGAGCAGTACTTC; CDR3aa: CSASSGGGHEQYF
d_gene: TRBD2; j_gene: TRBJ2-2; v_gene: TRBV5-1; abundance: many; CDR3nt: TGCGCCAGCAGCCCGACTAGCGCGAACACCGGGGAGCTGTTTTTT; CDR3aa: CASSPTSANTGELFF
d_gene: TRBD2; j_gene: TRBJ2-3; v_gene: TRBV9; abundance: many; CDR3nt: TGTGCCAGCAGCGTCGGGACTAGAGCTTTTCTAGGTACGCAGTATTTT; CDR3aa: CASSVGTRAFLGTQYF
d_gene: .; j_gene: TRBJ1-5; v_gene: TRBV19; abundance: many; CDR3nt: TGTGCCAGTAGTATCACAGGGACTTTTCTTCAGCCCCAGCATTTT; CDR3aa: CASSITGTFLQPQHF
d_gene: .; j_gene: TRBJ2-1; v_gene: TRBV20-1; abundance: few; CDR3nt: TGCAGTGCGGAACAGGGCCCCTACAATGAGCAGTTCTTC; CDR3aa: CSAEQGPYNEQFF
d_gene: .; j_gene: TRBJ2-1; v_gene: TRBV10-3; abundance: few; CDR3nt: TGTGCCATCAGTGACCAGGGGTCCTACAATGAGCAGTTCTTC; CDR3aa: CAISDQGSYNEQFF